The T cell receptor beta chain described here comes from a study of identical twins. Study-level results: Diverse VJ usage suggested most zero-insertion clonotypes were not invariant T cells.

About this clonotype itself: As yet, its antigen is unknown.

Trimming shortened V by 10 bases and J by 3 bases, and 18 bases separated the two germline ends. Germline CDR1 is MNHNS and CDR2 is SASEGT. The CDR3 is made up of 14 amino acids. TCRdb processed the 5' RACE reads anew with MiXCR; each CDR3 protein has one entry. The sample shows roughly 770,000 distinct CDR3 sequences, about 18% of them seen only once. These data were also reused for a study on T cells expressing NK-cell markers.

This chain links TRBV6-1 with TRBJ1-1; the D is unclear. Sequenced material: PBMCs. This clonotype originated in a woman aged 18-29 years in good health. The chain's CDR3 is CAIQQNGRDTEAFF. CDR3 DNA sequence: TGTGCCATTCAACAAAACGGTCGGGACACTGAAGCTTTCTTT.